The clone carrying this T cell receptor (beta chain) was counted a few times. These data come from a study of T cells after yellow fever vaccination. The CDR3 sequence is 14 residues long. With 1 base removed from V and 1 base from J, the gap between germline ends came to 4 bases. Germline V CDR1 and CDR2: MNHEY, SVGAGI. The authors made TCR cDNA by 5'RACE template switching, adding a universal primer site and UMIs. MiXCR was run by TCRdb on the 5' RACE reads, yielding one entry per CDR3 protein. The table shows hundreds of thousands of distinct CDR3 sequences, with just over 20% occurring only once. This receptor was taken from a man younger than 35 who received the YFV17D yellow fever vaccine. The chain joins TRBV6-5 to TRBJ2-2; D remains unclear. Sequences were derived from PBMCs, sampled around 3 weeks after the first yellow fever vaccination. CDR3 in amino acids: CASSYWENTGELFF. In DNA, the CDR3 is TGTGCCAGCAGTTACTGGGAGAACACCGGGGAGCTGTTTTTT.